Presented here are 5 T cell receptor beta chains from one specimen sequenced in a study of blood T cell repertoires in COVID-19. The method was immunoSEQ multiplex PCR; TCRdb's version includes in-frame clones alone and lacks a portion of them. The sample lists over 150,000 clones, over 80% seen once, with 6% to 8.5% in the top ten. The sequenced sample was peripheral blood. These receptors were taken from a woman aged 70-85 years with COVID-19, enrolled during active disease.

The chain couples TRBV28 to TRBJ2-1; 10 bases map to TRBD2. Trimming at V came to 5 bases and at J to 3 bases, leaving 7 bases not matched to a gene. Germline loops: CDR1 MDHEN, CDR2 SYDVKM. The CDR3 consists of 16 residues. The CDR3 coding sequence is TGTGCCAGCAGTCTCCGGACTAGCGGTGTCTACAATGAGCAGTTCTTC. Its translation is CASSLRTSGVYNEQFF.

This chain joins TRBV11-2 and TRBJ2-5; D unresolved. The CDR3 covers 13 residues. V shed 5 bases and J shed 1 base, with 8 bases lying between them. Germline V CDR1 and CDR2: SGHAT, FQNNGV. The CDR3 DNA sequence: TGTGCCAGCAGCCCTGAGGTCCAAGAGACCCAGTACTTC. It is translated as CASSPEVQETQYF.

The J gene is TRBJ1-2, the V gene TRBV6-6; 8 bases agree with TRBD1. From germline, CDR1 is MNHNY and CDR2 SVGAGI (reference sequence). The CDR3 loop spans 15 amino acids. The junction had 9 bases not matched to a gene; V was cut back by 6 bases and J by 3 bases. The CDR3 DNA follows: TGTGCCAGCAGCCAAGGACAGGGAACTTACTATGGCTACACCTTC. This encodes CASSQGQGTYYGYTF.

V is TRBV10-3 and J is TRBJ2-7, with TRBD2 matching 9 bases. The V gene's germline CDR1 is ENHRY and CDR2 SYGVKD. The CDR3 is 14 amino acids. V shed 3 bases, J shed 6 bases, and the junction held 6 bases outside the gene matches. CDR3 residues: CAISERGRESEQYF. CDR3 nucleotide sequence: TGTGCCATCAGTGAACGCGGGAGGGAATCCGAGCAGTACTTC.

Of note for this clone: The same CDR3 arises from other DNA sequences in this sample as well. This chain uses TRBV6-1 with TRBJ1-1; TRBD1 is a possible D gene (5 bases). This CDR3 region has 14 residues. Trimming left V 3 bases short and J 2 bases short, with 10 bases between. Germline loops: CDR1 MNHNS, CDR2 SASEGT. The CDR3 loop is CASSEGQGNTEAFF. Here the CDR3 DNA reads TGTGCCAGCAGTGAGGGCCAGGGAAACACTGAAGCTTTCTTT.